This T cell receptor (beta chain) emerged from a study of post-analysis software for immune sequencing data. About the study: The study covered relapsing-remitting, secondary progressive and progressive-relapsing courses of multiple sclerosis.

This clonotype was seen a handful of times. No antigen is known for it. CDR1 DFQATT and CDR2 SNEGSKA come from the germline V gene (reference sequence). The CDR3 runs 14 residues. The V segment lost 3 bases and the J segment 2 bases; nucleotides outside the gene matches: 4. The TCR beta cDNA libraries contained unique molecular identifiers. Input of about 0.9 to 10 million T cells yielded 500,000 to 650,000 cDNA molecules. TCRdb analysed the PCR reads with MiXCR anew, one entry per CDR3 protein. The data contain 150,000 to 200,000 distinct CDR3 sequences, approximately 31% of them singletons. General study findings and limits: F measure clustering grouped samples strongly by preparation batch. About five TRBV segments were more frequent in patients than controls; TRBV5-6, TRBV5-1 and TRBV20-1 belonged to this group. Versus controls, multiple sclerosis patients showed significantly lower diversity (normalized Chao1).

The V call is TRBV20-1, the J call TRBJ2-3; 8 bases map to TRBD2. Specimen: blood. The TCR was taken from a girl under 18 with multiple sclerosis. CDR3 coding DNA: TGCAGTGCTAGCCCGACTAGCGACACAGATACGCAGTATTTT. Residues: CSASPTSDTDTQYF.